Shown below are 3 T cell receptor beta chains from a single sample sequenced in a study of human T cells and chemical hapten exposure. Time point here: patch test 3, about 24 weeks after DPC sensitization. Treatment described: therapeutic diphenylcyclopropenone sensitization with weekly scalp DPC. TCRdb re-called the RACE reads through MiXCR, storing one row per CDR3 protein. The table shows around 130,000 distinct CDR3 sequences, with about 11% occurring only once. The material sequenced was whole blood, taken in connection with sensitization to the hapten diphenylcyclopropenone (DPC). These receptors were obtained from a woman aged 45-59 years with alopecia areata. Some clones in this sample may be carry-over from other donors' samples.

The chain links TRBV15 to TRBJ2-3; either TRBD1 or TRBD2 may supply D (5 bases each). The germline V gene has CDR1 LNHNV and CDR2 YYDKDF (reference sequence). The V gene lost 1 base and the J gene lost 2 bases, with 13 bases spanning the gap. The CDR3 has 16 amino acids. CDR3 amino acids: CATSRGRGAFTDTQYF. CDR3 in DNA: TGTGCCACCAGCAGAGGTCGGGGCGCTTTCACAGATACGCAGTATTTT.

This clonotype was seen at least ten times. Written as DNA, the CDR3 is TGCAGTGCTAAGGGACCGCGAGAAAACATTCAGTACTTC. Protein product: CSAKGPRENIQYF. The chain combines TRBV20-1 with TRBJ2-4, with D tentatively TRBD1 or TRBD2 (5 bases each). The V gene lost 4 bases and the J gene lost 5 bases, with 12 bases spanning the gap. The germline gives CDR1 DFQATT, CDR2 SNEGSKA (reference sequence). There are 13 residues in the CDR3.

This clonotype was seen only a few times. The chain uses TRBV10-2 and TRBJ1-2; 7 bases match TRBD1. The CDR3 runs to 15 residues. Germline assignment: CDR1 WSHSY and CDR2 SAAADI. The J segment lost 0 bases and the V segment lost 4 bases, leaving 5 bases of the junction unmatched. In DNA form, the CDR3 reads TGCGCCAGCAGTGCAGACAGGGACGCTAACTATGGCTACACCTTC. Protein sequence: CASSADRDANYGYTF.